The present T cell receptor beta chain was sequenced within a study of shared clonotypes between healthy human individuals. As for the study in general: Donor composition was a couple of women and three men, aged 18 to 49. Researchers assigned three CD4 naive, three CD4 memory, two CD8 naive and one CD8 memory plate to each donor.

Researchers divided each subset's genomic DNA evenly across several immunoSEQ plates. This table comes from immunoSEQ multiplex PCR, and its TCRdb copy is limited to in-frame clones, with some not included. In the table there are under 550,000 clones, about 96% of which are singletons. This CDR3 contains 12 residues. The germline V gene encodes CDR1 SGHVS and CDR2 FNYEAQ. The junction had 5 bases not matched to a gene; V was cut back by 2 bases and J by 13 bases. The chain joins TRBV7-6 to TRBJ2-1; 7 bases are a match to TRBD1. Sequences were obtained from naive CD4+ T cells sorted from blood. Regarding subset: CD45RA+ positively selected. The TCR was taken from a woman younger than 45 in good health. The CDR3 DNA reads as TGTGCCAGCAGCTTAAAGGGGGCTCGACAGTTCTTC. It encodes CASSLKGARQFF.